This T cell receptor (beta chain) was captured in a study of blood T cells in healthy people across ages (dated by TCRdb to about 2015). Broadly, across the study: In model experiments, template switching captured roughly one uniquely barcoded TCR beta cDNA molecule for every two T cells. Age-related changes in TCR beta repertoire diversity were measured in the study by deep sequencing normalized with unique cDNA molecular identifiers. The donors were divided into four age groups: young (average roughly 17 years), middle-aged (around 41), aged (62) and long-lived (roughly 86). For two donors (one aged 18 to 29 and one aged 80 or older), the study analyzed two additional independent replicas of 1 million unique cDNA reads from the same blood draw. Donors of different ages were randomly distributed across sequencing lanes to avoid experimental bias.

Findings and caveats that apply to the study as a whole: Observed TCR beta diversity per million T cells fell roughly linearly with age, and a significant reduction was already apparent by age about 36. The long-lived group showed more naive CD4+ T cells, fewer expanded clones and increased TCR diversity than the aged group, suggesting age selection. Estimates of total diversity based on one million sequenced T cells were considered lower bounds and underestimates. Donor CMV infection status was unknown, potentially confounding age-related changes in expanded clonotypes. Observed TCR beta diversity correlated strongly with the percentage of naive T cells measured by flow cytometry. Conclusive comparison of naive and antigen-experienced compartments was prevented by the profiling of bulk unsorted PBMCs.

Library preparation employed 5' RACE. A second about 7 to 11 cycle PCR used a sample-barcoded 5' primer and a J-beta primer mix. A unique molecular identifier was introduced onto each TCR beta cDNA molecule by a template-switch 5' adaptor carrying 12 random nucleotides. Each sample yielded at least 3 million CDR3-containing paired-end reads. First-strand cDNA synthesis was performed from all RNA using the Mint cDNA synthesis kit, with priming by a TRBC-specific oligonucleotide. All cDNA was treated with uracil-DNA glycosylase and then went through a first 18-cycle PCR with the universal primers M1SS and BC2_uni_R. The published analysis was carried out like this. Each sample was normalized by randomly selecting 1 million high-quality reads, each carrying a distinct molecular identifier. Reads with shared molecular identifiers were discarded instead of being binned into consensus sequences. MiTCR, with a Q25 quality threshold and the strictest error-elimination algorithm, was used for CDR3 identification, clonotype clustering and error correction. A nonparametric unseen species model using Euler transformation provided a lower-bound estimate of total TCR beta diversity. TCRdb's own reprocessing of the public reads used fastp at Q25 and MiXCR and kept productive beta chains. Each entry is one CDR3 protein sequence, shown with its most common DNA and genes. In this record, the V and J calls reflect TCRdb's handling and not the investigators' own analysis. Present in this sample are roughly 1.9 million distinct CDR3 sequences, 35% to 50% of which were seen just once. About 21% of the sample lies in the top ten.

This clonotype was observed once. What antigen it recognizes has not been identified. No quality values exist for individual bases; no much larger clone is one base distant. The donors were some 36 Caucasian individuals from Russia, aged roughly 6 to 100 years, who were systemically healthy. Each donor gave about 10 milliliters of peripheral blood, drawn into EDTA-treated Vacutainer tubes. Ficoll-Paque density-gradient centrifugation was used to isolate PBMCs, with at least 7 million obtained per sample. Total RNA, at least 5.5 micrograms per sample, was extracted from PBMCs with Trizol reagent. For every donor, an aliquot of PBMCs went through flow cytometry to measure the percentages of naive CD45RAhigh/CD27high T cells. Source material: blood. The clonotype was recovered from a human donor in good health.

This receptor carries the CDR3 CASSRSRGWGRETQYF. DNA sequence: TGTGCCAGCAGCCGAAGCCGCGGGTGGGGGAGAGAGACCCAGTACTTC. The chain employs TRBV3-1 and TRBJ2-5; the D segment is perhaps TRBD1 or TRBD2, each sharing 5 matched bases. Reading the germline V gene (reference sequence) gives CDR1 LGHDT and CDR2 YNNKEL. The CDR3 runs 16 amino acids, cysteine and phenylalanine included. CDR3 DNA is the only sequence kept; it has 48 bases, read in frame from the first base. The junction carries 19 bases between V and J, which are trimmed by 4 bases and 4 bases respectively.